This entry is about one T cell receptor beta chain. Its antigen target is currently unknown. One base away there is no much larger clone; base qualities are not given. As encoded in the germline V gene, CDR1 is SGHRS while CDR2 is YFSETQ. Trimmed from V: 4 bases; trimmed from J: 5 bases; junction bases lacking a gene match: 6. The CDR3, cysteine through phenylalanine, is 15 amino acids long. The retained sequence is limited to the CDR3, 45 bases, with the frame set at the first base. TCRbeta CDR3 regions were amplified from genomic DNA using the immunoSEQ Assay, a bias-controlled multiplex PCR. The original pipeline was this. The number of nucleated cells in each sample was estimated from the amplification of reference gene primers within the assay. To quantify the absolute abundance of each unique TCRbeta CDR3 rearrangement, sequence reads were collapsed and filtered. For each sample, productive Simpson clonality was calculated as the square root of Simpson's diversity index across productive rearrangements. The clones in this table, taken by TCRdb from immuneACCESS, are in-frame only. Not every clone is retained; where verified, under half of the shortfall comes from an unresolved V gene, and the cause of the rest is unknown. For V, J and clone size, that table is used; D and trimming come from the DNA. The sample table contains approximately 300,000 clones; only one count was recorded for roughly nine tenths of them. The ten largest account for about 2% of the sample.

Each collaborating institution followed its own protocols to collect whole blood in K2EDTA tubes. Collaborator samples were shipped for TCRbeta analysis as frozen whole blood, isolated PBMCs, or DNA extracted from either sample type. The sample comes from a study of blood T cell repertoires in COVID-19 (dated by TCRdb to 2019 to 2021). With respect to the entire study: Collaborator samples came from the United States, Italy and Spain and covered acute and convalescent phases of COVID-19. Where available, HLA class I and class II types were taken from metadata supplied by the sample provider and were not determined by assay-based typing. Subjects who had been exposed to COVID-19, were actively infected with it, or had recovered from it provided the deeply sampled blood TCRbeta repertoires that made up the dataset. The material from the prospective study consisted of cDNA or gDNA derived from T cells, B-cell-depleted T cells, or PBMCs. The repertoires were released in a freely available public database intended as a resource for research on the immune response to SARS-CoV-2. Nearly every sample came with metadata listing a de-identified subject ID, COVID-19 status, age in years and sex. The samples were drawn from two sources: the first 160 participants of the ongoing ImmuneRACE study, and 950 to 1,500 subjects contributed by 6 global collaborators. General conclusions and limits of the study: The amount of clinical and demographic metadata varied by source and participant and was provided uncurated.

This receptor was taken from a man aged 18 to 29 with active or convalescent COVID-19. The chain links TRBV5-1 with TRBJ1-4; 9 bases in the junction line up with TRBD1. The sequenced material came from peripheral blood. The bases are TGCGCCAGCAGCCCTTCGACAGGGGGGAATGAAAAACTGTTTTTT. It encodes CASSPSTGGNEKLFF.